The clone carrying this T cell receptor beta chain came up many times. This sample was taken from a study of metastatic and nonmetastatic thyroid tumors. No treatment of any kind had been given to any patient before thyroid surgery. With MiXCR, TCRdb reprocessed the PCR reads. The sample holds roughly 40,000 clones, 17% seen once. From germline, CDR1 is SGHRS and CDR2 YFSETQ. This CDR3 is 15 amino acids long. The ends lost 4 bases at V and 5 bases at J; junction bases unmatched: 11. This TCR came from a female donor with papillary thyroid cancer or a benign thyroid nodule (not recorded which). Some clones in this sample may be carry-over from other donors' samples. The genes are TRBV5-1 and TRBJ2-7; 8 bases match TRBD2. Sequenced material: tumor tissue. The CDR3 region has the DNA TGCGCCAGCAGCCTGGCTGGAGCGGGAGTAGACGAGCAGTACTTC. The encoded protein is CASSLAGAGVDEQYF. Full variable domain (rest looked up from reference TRBV5-1 and TRBJ2-7): KAGVTQTPRYLIKTRGQQVTLSCSPISGHRSVSWYQQTPGQGLQFLFEYFSETQRNKGNFPGRFSGRQFSNSRSEMNVSTLELGDSALYLCASSLAGAGVDEQYFGPGTRLTVT.